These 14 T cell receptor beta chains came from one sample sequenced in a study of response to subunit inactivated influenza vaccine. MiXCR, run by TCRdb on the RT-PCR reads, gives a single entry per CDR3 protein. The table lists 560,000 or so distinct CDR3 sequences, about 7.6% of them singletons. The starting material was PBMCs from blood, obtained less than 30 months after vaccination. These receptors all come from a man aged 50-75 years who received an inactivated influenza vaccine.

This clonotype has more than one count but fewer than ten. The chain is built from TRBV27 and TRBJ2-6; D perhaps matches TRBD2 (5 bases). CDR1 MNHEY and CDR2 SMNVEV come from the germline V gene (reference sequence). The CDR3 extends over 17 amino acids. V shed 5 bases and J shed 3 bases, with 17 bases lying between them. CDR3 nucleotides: TGTGCCAGCAGTCCGGGATATAGGTCGGATGGGGCCAACGTCCTGACTTTC. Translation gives CASSPGYRSDGANVLTF.

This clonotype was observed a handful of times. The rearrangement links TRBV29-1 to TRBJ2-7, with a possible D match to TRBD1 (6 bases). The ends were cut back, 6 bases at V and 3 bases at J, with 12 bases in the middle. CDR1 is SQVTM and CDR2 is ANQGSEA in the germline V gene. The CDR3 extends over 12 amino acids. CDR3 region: CSVLAQGYEQYF. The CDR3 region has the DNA TGCAGCGTCCTCGCACAGGGCTACGAGCAGTACTTC.

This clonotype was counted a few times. The CDR3 region has the DNA TGCAGCGTACCTATACGCACGCTGATATACAATGAGCAGTTCTTC. Its translation is CSVPIRTLIYNEQFF. The chain is built from TRBV29-1 and TRBJ2-1; no reliable D call. Trimming left V 6 bases short and J 4 bases short, with 19 bases between. Germline V gives CDR1 SQVTM, CDR2 ANQGSEA. The CDR3 is 15 amino acids.

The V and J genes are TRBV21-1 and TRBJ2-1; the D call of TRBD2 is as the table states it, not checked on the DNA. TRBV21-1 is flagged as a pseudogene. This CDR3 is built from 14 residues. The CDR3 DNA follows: TGTGCCAGCAGCTACCGCCTCGGGACTAGCGGTGGGGGCTTC. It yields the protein CASSYRLGTSGGGF.

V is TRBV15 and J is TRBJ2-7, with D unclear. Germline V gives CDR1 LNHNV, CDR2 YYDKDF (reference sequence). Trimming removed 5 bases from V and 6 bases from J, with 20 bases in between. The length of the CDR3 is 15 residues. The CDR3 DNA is TGTGCCACCAGCTTTTCAGAGACCCCTCAGGCCGAGCAGTACTTC. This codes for CATSFSETPQAEQYF. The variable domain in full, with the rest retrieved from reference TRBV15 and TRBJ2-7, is DAMVIQNPRYQVTQFGKPVTLSCSQTLNHNVMYWYQQKSSQAPKLLFHYYDKDFNNEADTPDNFQSRRPNTSFCFLDIRSPGLGDTAMYLCATSFSETPQAEQYFGPGTRLTVT.

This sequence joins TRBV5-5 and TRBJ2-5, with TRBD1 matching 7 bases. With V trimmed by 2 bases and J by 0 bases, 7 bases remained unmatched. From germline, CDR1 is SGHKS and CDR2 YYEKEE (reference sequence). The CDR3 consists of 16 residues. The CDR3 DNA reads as TGTGCCAGCAGCTTTACAGGGGCATACAACCAAGAGACCCAGTACTTC. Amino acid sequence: CASSFTGAYNQETQYF.

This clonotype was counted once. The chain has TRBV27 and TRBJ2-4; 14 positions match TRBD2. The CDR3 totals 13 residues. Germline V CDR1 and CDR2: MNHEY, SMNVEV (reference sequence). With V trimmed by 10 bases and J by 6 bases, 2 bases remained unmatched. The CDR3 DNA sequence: TGTGCCACGACTAGCGGGGGGGGAAACATTCAGTACTTC. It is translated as CATTSGGGNIQYF.

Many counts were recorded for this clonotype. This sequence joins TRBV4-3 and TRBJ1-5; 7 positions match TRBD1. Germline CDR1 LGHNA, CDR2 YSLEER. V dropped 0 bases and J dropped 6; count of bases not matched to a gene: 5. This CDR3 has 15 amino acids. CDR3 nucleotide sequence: TGCGCCAGCAGCCAAGATAAAGGGGGCGGTCAGCCCCAGCATTTT. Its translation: CASSQDKGGGQPQHF.

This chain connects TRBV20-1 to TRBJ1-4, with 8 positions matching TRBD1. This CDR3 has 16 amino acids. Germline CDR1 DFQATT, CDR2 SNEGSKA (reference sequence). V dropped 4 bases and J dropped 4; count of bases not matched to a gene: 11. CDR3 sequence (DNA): TGCAGTGCTATCCCAGGGACAGGATTTAATAATGAAAAACTGTTTTTT. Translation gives CSAIPGTGFNNEKLFF.

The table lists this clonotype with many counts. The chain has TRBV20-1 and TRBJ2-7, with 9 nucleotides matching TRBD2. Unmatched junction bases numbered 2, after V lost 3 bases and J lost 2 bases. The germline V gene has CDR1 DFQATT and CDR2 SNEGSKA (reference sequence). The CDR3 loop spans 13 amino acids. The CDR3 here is CSASRLAAYEQYF. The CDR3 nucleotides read TGCAGTGCTAGCAGACTAGCGGCCTACGAGCAGTACTTC.

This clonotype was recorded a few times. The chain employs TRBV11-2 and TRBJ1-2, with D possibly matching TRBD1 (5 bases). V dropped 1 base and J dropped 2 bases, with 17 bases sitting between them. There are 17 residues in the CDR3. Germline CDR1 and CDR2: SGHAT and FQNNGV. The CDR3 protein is CASSLGSAGRSNYGYTF. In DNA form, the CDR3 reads TGTGCCAGCAGCTTAGGGTCGGCGGGACGATCCAACTATGGCTACACCTTC.

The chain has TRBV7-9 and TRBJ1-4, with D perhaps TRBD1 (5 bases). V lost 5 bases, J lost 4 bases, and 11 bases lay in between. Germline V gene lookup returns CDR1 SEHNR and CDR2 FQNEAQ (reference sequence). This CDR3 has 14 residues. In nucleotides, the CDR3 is TGTGCCAGCAGCCGGCAGGGCGGTAATGAAAAACTGTTTTTT. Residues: CASSRQGGNEKLFF.

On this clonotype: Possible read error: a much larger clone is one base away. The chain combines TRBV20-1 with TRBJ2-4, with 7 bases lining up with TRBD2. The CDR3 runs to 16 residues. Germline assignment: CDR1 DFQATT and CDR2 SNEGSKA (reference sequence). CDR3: CCATQAGRRAKNIQYF. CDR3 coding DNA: TGCTGTGCCACGCAAGCGGGAAGGCGGGCCAAAAACATTCAGTACTTC.

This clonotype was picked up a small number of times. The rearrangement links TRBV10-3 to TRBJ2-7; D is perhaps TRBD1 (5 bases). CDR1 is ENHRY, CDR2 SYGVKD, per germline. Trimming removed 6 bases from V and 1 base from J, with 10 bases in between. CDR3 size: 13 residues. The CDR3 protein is CAISQQDSYEQYF. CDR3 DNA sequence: TGTGCCATCAGCCAACAGGATTCCTACGAGCAGTACTTC.